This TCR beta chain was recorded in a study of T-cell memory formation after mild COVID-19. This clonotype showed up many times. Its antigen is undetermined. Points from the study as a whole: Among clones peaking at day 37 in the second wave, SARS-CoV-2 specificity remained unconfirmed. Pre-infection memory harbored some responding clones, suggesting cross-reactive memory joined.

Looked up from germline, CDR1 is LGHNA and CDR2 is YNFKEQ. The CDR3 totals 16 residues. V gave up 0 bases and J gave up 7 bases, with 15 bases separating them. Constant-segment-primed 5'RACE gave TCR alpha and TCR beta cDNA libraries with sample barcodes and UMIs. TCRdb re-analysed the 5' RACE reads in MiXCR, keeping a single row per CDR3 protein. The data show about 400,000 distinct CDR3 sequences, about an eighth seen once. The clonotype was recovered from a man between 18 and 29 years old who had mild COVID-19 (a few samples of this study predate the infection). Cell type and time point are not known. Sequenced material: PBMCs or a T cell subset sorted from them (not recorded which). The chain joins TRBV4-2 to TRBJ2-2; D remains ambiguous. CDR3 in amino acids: CASSQEIQGLFGELFF. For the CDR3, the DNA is TGTGCCAGCAGCCAAGAAATACAAGGGCTTTTCGGGGAGCTGTTTTTT.